The 30 T cell receptor beta chains in this list originate from one sample, sequenced in a study of T cell repertoires in cytomegalovirus infection. TCRdb recomputed calls from the reads with MiXCR, one row per CDR3 protein. The sample shows approximately 70,000 distinct CDR3 sequences, under 4.5% of them seen only once. Source material: PBMCs. The receptors originated from a human donor in good health (CMV status not recorded). Some clones in this sample may be carry-over from other donors' samples.

This clonotype was observed at least ten times. The chain joins TRBV11-2 to TRBJ2-1; unclear D gene. This CDR3 comprises 13 residues. The V and J ends lost 3 bases and 14 bases respectively, with 17 bases between them. The germline V gene has CDR1 SGHAT and CDR2 FQNNGV. The CDR3 DNA reads as TGTGCCAGCAGCTTTATTACTTCCAATGTGAAGTTCTTC. This sequence encodes CASSFITSNVKFF.

Ten or more counts support this clonotype. The chain employs TRBV5-1 and TRBJ1-2; D remains unclear. CDR3 length: 12 residues. Germline V gene data show CDR1 as SGHRS and CDR2 as YFSETQ. The germline V and J ends were trimmed by 4 bases and 6 bases, with 10 bases remaining between them. This CDR3 is CASSHTADGYTF. CDR3 coding DNA: TGCGCCAGCAGCCATACGGCAGATGGCTACACCTTC.

This clonotype was counted many times. CDR3 sequence reads: CASSLAPTSGTNEQFF. CDR3 DNA sequence: TGTGCCAGCAGCTTAGCGCCCACTAGCGGGACCAATGAGCAGTTCTTC. J is TRBJ2-1 and V is TRBV7-2, with TRBD2 matching 10 bases. The length of the CDR3 is 16 residues. Germline-derived CDR1 and CDR2 are SGHTA and FQGNSA. V dropped 0 bases and J dropped 6; count of bases not matched to a gene: 5.

This clonotype was picked up many times. This sequence joins TRBV19 and TRBJ1-1; D possibly corresponds to TRBD1 (6 bases). The V and J ends lost 5 bases and 3 bases respectively, with 13 bases between them. The germline V gene has CDR1 LNHDA and CDR2 SQIVND (reference sequence). The CDR3 extends over 14 amino acids. The CDR3 DNA reads as TGTGCCAGTAGTGTACTACAGGGCCACACTGAAGCTTTCTTT. It yields the protein CASSVLQGHTEAFF.

Ten or more counts support this clonotype. The rearrangement links TRBV11-3 to TRBJ1-1; D is uncertain. The CDR3 loop spans 13 amino acids. The germline V gene has CDR1 SGHNT and CDR2 YENEEA. V was cut by 4 bases and J by 0 bases, with 6 bases left in between. CDR3 amino acids: CASSYDLNTEAFF. CDR3 sequence (DNA): TGTGCCAGCAGCTACGACCTGAACACTGAAGCTTTCTTT.

This clonotype was detected many times. The chain carries TRBV7-2 and TRBJ2-7, with D unresolved. CDR1 and CDR2 from the germline V gene are SGHTA and FQGNSA. Trimming removed 5 bases from V and 2 bases from J, with 16 bases in between. The CDR3 is 15 residues long. This CDR3 reads CASSTTVAPPYEQYF. The DNA for the CDR3 is TGTGCCAGCAGCACCACAGTCGCTCCTCCCTACGAGCAGTACTTC.

This clonotype was seen repeatedly, ten times or more. V usage is TRBV7-2 and J usage is TRBJ1-2; D is unresolved. Trimming removed 0 bases from V and 2 bases from J, with 4 bases in between. Germline V gene lookup returns CDR1 SGHTA and CDR2 FQGNSA. The CDR3 runs to 13 residues. The CDR3 DNA sequence: TGTGCCAGCAGCTTAGCAGGGAACTATGGCTACACCTTC. Its translation: CASSLAGNYGYTF. Together with reference TRBV7-2 and TRBJ1-2, the CDR3 gives the full variable domain: GAGVSQSPSNKVTEKGKDVELRCDPISGHTALYWYRQSLGQGLEFLIYFQGNSAPDKSGLPSDRFSAERTGGSVSTLTIQRTQQEDSAVYLCASSLAGNYGYTFGSGTRLTVV.

This clonotype was recorded at least ten times. The chain employs TRBV7-2 and TRBJ2-7, with a possible D match to TRBD1 (6 bases). The CDR3 runs 14 residues. Trimming cost V 7 bases and J 2 bases, with 15 bases left between them. Per the germline V gene, CDR1 is SGHTA and CDR2 is FQGNSA. CDR3 in amino acids: CASKLIRGTYEQYF. CDR3 sequence (DNA): TGTGCCAGCAAGTTAATCAGGGGCACCTACGAGCAGTACTTC.

This clonotype was seen at least ten times. The rearrangement joins TRBV7-2 to TRBJ2-7; weak D call: TRBD2 (5 bases). This CDR3 is 13 amino acids long. The germline V gene has CDR1 SGHTA and CDR2 FQGNSA. V shed 4 bases and J shed 6 bases, with 13 bases lying between them. The CDR3 sequence: CASSSYELGEQYF. The CDR3 coding sequence is TGTGCCAGCAGCTCTTATGAACTAGGCGAGCAGTACTTC.

This clonotype has a count of ten or more. This rearrangement joins TRBV7-2 to TRBJ2-5; 12 positions match TRBD2. The CDR3 totals 14 residues. V shed 6 bases, J shed 5 bases, and the junction held 4 bases outside the gene matches. Germline CDR1 and CDR2: SGHTA and FQGNSA. The CDR3 reads CASSGTSGLETQYF. The CDR3, as DNA: TGTGCCAGCAGTGGGACTAGCGGGTTGGAGACCCAGTACTTC.

This clonotype was counted at least ten times. The V call is TRBV2, the J call TRBJ1-2; tentative D call: TRBD1 (5 bases). Germline CDR1 and CDR2: SNHLY and FYNNEI. V was cut by 10 bases and J by 1 base, with 13 bases left in between. CDR3 length: 13 amino acids. CDR3 protein: CATYKTVNYGYTF. CDR3 sequence (DNA): TGTGCCACCTATAAGACAGTTAACTATGGCTACACCTTC. Variable domain in full (rest from reference TRBV2 and TRBJ1-2): EPEVTQTPSHQVTQMGQEVILRCVPISNHLYFYWYRQILGQKVEFLVSFYNNEISEKSEIFDDQFSVERPDGSNFTLKIRSTKLEDSAMYFCATYKTVNYGYTFGSGTRLTVV.

This clonotype was recorded at least ten times. The chain has TRBV7-2 and TRBJ1-2; TRBD1 is a possible D gene (5 bases). The length of the CDR3 is 13 residues. V was cut by 10 bases and J by 3 bases, with 15 bases left in between. Germline lookup yields CDR1 SGHTA and CDR2 FQGNSA. The CDR3: CAILRLTDYGYTF. The CDR3 bases are TGTGCCATACTCAGACTGACAGACTATGGCTACACCTTC.

At least ten counts were recorded for this clonotype. The V and J genes are TRBV24-1 and TRBJ2-3; TRBD2 agrees at 11 bases. The CDR3 has 16 residues. Germline CDR1 KGHDR, CDR2 SFDVKD. V was clipped by 3 bases and J by 5 bases; unmatched bases: 6. The CDR3 DNA follows: TGTGCCACCAGTGATCATATAGCGGGAGGGGAAGATACGCAGTATTTT. Amino acids: CATSDHIAGGEDTQYF.

This clonotype has a count of ten or more. The chain is built from TRBV7-2 and TRBJ2-7; 10 nucleotides match TRBD1. Germline values: CDR1 SGHTA, CDR2 FQGNSA. CDR3 length: 14 amino acids. Trimming cost V 6 bases and J 4 bases; bases outside gene matches: 6. The CDR3 nucleotides are TGTGCCAGCAGATATGACAGGGGGCAATACGAGCAGTACTTC. Protein product: CASRYDRGQYEQYF.

This clonotype was observed at least ten times. V usage is TRBV14 and J usage is TRBJ2-1; D remains unclear. V lost 0 bases and J 2 bases, leaving 14 bases between the germline ends. This CDR3 region has 17 residues. Germline V lookup: CDR1 SGHDN, CDR2 FVKESK. In nucleotides, the CDR3 is TGTGCCAGCAGCCAAGACGAAACCTGGGCGGCCTACAATGAGCAGTTCTTC. Translation: CASSQDETWAAYNEQFF.

In this sample, this clonotype turned up many times. This rearrangement joins TRBV28 to TRBJ1-5, with no clear D. Per germline, CDR1 MDHEN and CDR2 SYDVKM. Trimming removed 3 bases at V and 6 bases at J, with 15 bases between. The length of the CDR3 is 15 residues. The CDR3 spells CASSFPRSETQPQHF. CDR3 coding DNA: TGTGCCAGCAGTTTCCCAAGGTCCGAGACTCAGCCCCAGCATTTT.

This clonotype has at least ten counts. The chain's CDR3 is CSVEVIQGRVTF. In nucleotides, the CDR3 is TGCAGCGTTGAAGTGATTCAGGGACGAGTCACCTTC. V usage is TRBV29-1 and J usage is TRBJ1-2; possible D gene TRBD1, 5 bases. Germline CDR1 SQVTM, CDR2 ANQGSEA. This CDR3 spans 12 amino acids. Trimming took off 1 base at V and 13 bases at J, with 16 bases between the two ends.

This clonotype was seen at least ten times. This chain links TRBV7-3 with TRBJ2-1, with 7 bases that match TRBD2. The V gene end was trimmed by 3 bases and the J gene end by 5 bases; junction bases not matched to a gene: 10. The germline gives CDR1 SGHTA, CDR2 FQGTGA. The CDR3 totals 16 residues. The DNA of the CDR3 is TGTGCCAGCAGCTTCTCGGGAGCGGGGACCCACAATGAGCAGTTCTTC. Amino acids: CASSFSGAGTHNEQFF.

At least ten counts were recorded for this clonotype. CDR3 protein: CASSLEHEQYF. The CDR3 coding sequence is TGCGCCAGCAGCTTGGAACACGAGCAGTACTTC. The chain uses TRBV5-1 and TRBJ2-7; D is unclear. The CDR3 spans 11 residues. The V end lost 0 bases, the J end lost 5 bases, and 3 bases lay between the germline ends. CDR1 is SGHRS, CDR2 YFSETQ, per germline.

The table lists this clonotype with many counts. Sequence at one end of the junction differs from germline and may be a read error. The CDR3 region is CASSEAGGAYNEQFF. The CDR3 DNA is TGTGCTAGCAGCGAAGCCGGGGGGGCCTACAATGAGCAGTTCTTC. V and J are TRBV7-6 and TRBJ2-1, with TRBD2 identical over 8 bases. Per the germline V gene, CDR1 is SGHVS and CDR2 is FNYEAQ. The CDR3 length is 15 residues.

Concerning this clonotype: A read error is possible here, since a much larger clone lies one base away. The rearrangement uses TRBV6-6 and TRBJ1-4; no clear D. Deletions cut 5 bases from V and 3 bases from J, with 13 bases between. Germline V gene sequence: CDR1 MNHNY, CDR2 SVGAGI (reference sequence). CDR3 length: 15 amino acids. CDR3 sequence: CASSVTGRANEKLFF. DNA for the CDR3: TGTGCCAGCAGTGTAACCGGGAGAGCTAATGAAAAACTGTTTTTT.

This clonotype was seen many times. For the CDR3, the DNA is TGTGCCAGCAGTTTTGGACCGGGGGTGAAGCATTTT. Its protein is CASSFGPGVKHF. This chain connects TRBV28 to TRBJ1-5, with TRBD1 as a possible D gene (5 bases). The V and J ends lost 3 bases and 14 bases respectively, with 14 bases between them. CDR3 length equals 12 residues. In germline, CDR1 is MDHEN, CDR2 SYDVKM.

This clonotype was seen many times. In nucleotides, the CDR3 is TGTGCCAGTAGTAAAGACCGAAACTCTGGAAACACCATATATTTT. Protein: CASSKDRNSGNTIYF. The chain combines TRBV19 with TRBJ1-3; D not certain. The CDR3 consists of 15 residues. The germline gives CDR1 LNHDA, CDR2 SQIVND (reference sequence). V was cut by 4 bases and J by 0 bases, with 10 bases left in between.

Many counts were recorded for this clonotype. The chain recombines TRBV29-1 with TRBJ2-3, with 12 bases lining up with TRBD2. This CDR3 is 13 amino acids long. CDR1 and CDR2 (germline): SQVTM, ANQGSEA. Trimming cost V 6 bases and J 6 bases; bases outside gene matches: 4. Here the CDR3 reads CSVATSGRDTQYF. DNA of the CDR3: TGCAGCGTCGCTACTAGCGGGAGGGATACGCAGTATTTT.

Of note for this clonotype: This may come from a read error, since a much larger clone is one base off. CDR3 sequence: CATWDTANYGYTF. As DNA, the CDR3 is TGTGCCACCTGGGACACCGCGAACTATGGCTACACCTTC. V is TRBV10-3 and J is TRBJ1-2; a possible D gene is TRBD1 (6 bases). CDR3 length: 13 residues. Trimming shortened V by 10 bases and J by 2 bases, and 14 bases separated the two germline ends. Germline-derived CDR1 and CDR2 are ENHRY and SYGVKD.

This clonotype was detected ten times or more. The chain links TRBV5-6 to TRBJ2-1; no reliable D call. CDR1 is SGHDT and CDR2 is YYEEEE in the germline V gene. The CDR3 runs 11 residues. V dropped 5 bases and J dropped 3 bases, with 3 bases sitting between them. The CDR3 protein is CASRFYNEQFF. CDR3 DNA sequence: TGTGCCAGCAGATTCTACAATGAGCAGTTCTTC.

Ten or more counts support this clonotype. The chain uses TRBV5-4 and TRBJ2-1, with D maybe TRBD2 (6 bases). This CDR3 has 16 residues. Germline V gene lookup returns CDR1 SGHNT and CDR2 YYREEE (reference sequence). The V end was cut by 1 base, the J end by 0 bases, with 11 bases between. CDR3 nucleotide sequence: TGTGCCAGCAGCTTGAGCCGGGACTCCTCCTACAATGAGCAGTTCTTC. Protein product: CASSLSRDSSYNEQFF.

This clonotype was found many times. J is TRBJ2-2 and V is TRBV11-3; D may be TRBD1 or TRBD2 (7 bases each). V was trimmed by 5 bases and J by 4 bases, leaving 11 bases between them. The CDR3 consists of 14 residues. Germline CDR1 reads SGHNT; CDR2 reads YENEEA. The DNA of the CDR3 is TGTGCCAGCAGCCCAGGGGGGGTCACCGGGGAGCTGTTTTTT. Translation: CASSPGGVTGELFF.

This clonotype was seen repeatedly, ten times or more. The V and J genes are TRBV20-1 and TRBJ2-7; D remains ambiguous. Germline-derived CDR1 and CDR2 are DFQATT and SNEGSKA (reference sequence). The V end lost 8 bases, the J end lost 0 bases, and 14 bases lay between the germline ends. The CDR3 totals 13 residues. The CDR3 loop reads CSHKSASSYEQYF. In nucleotides, the CDR3 is TGCAGTCATAAGTCGGCTAGCTCCTACGAGCAGTACTTC.

This clonotype was seen at least ten times. The V gene is TRBV7-2, the J gene TRBJ2-3, with D possibly being TRBD2 (5 bases). Germline CDR1 SGHTA, CDR2 FQGNSA. This CDR3 is 16 amino acids long. The ends were cut back, 5 bases at V and 6 bases at J, with 21 bases in the middle. The CDR3 DNA is TGTGCCAGCAGCACCCCCCACTGGCGGGCCGGGGATACGCAGTATTTT. The encoded protein is CASSTPHWRAGDTQYF. Supplemented by reference TRBV7-2 and TRBJ2-3, the full variable domain reads GAGVSQSPSNKVTEKGKDVELRCDPISGHTALYWYRQSLGQGLEFLIYFQGNSAPDKSGLPSDRFSAERTGGSVSTLTIQRTQQEDSAVYLCASSTPHWRAGDTQYFGPGTRLTVL.